Shown below are 4 T cell receptor beta chains from a single sample sequenced in a study of blood T cells in healthy people across ages. Alongside a J-beta primer mix, a sample-barcoded 5' primer served in a second PCR lasting about 7 to 11 cycles. TCRdb ran MiXCR on the 5' RACE reads and lists one entry per CDR3 protein. The sample comprises roughly 930,000 distinct CDR3 sequences, 48% of which are singletons, and roughly 12% rests with the top ten. The source material was blood. The receptor source for this set is a man aged 30 to 39 in good health.

There are a few counts of this clonotype. The J gene is TRBJ2-3, the V gene TRBV6-1; 12 positions match TRBD2. With 10 bases clipped from V and 5 bases from J, the junction kept 10 bases outside the gene matches. CDR3 length: 15 amino acids. Per germline, CDR1 MNHNS and CDR2 SASEGT. The CDR3 protein is CAISSSGGVLDTQYF. DNA for the CDR3: TGTGCCATCTCATCTAGCGGGGGGGTCCTAGATACGCAGTATTTT.

This clonotype was picked up a small number of times. V is TRBV9 and J is TRBJ1-1; 8 nucleotides agree with TRBD1. The junction had 5 bases not matched to a gene; V was cut back by 2 bases and J by 5 bases. CDR1 is SGDLS and CDR2 is YYNGEE in the germline V gene. The CDR3 has 14 residues. The chain's CDR3 is CASSVTGGKTEAFF. The CDR3, as DNA: TGTGCCAGCAGCGTCACAGGGGGGAAGACTGAAGCTTTCTTT.

The chain has TRBV29-1 and TRBJ1-1; no firm D call. The CDR3 runs 11 residues. Germline CDR1 SQVTM, CDR2 ANQGSEA. The V end lost 8 bases, the J end lost 0 bases, and 7 bases lay between the germline ends. The CDR3 DNA follows: TGCAGCCCCAGCCTGAACACTGAAGCTTTCTTT. The encoded protein is CSPSLNTEAFF.

The chain recombines TRBV13 with TRBJ2-3; D unresolved. Germline V gene sequence: CDR1 PRHDT, CDR2 FYEKMQ (reference sequence). The CDR3 contains 12 residues. Trimming cost V 8 bases and J 6 bases, with 12 bases left between them. CDR3 sequence reads: CASAHHLDTQYF. The CDR3 bases are TGTGCCAGCGCGCACCATTTGGATACGCAGTATTTT.